Listed here are 12 T cell receptor beta chains from one sample, sequenced in a study of blood T cells in healthy people across ages. Alongside a J-beta primer mix, a sample-barcoded 5' primer served in a second PCR lasting 7 to 11 cycles. MiXCR, applied by TCRdb to the 5' RACE reads, yields one record per CDR3 protein. In the table there are about 630,000 distinct CDR3 sequences, about 21% of which are singletons. The source material was blood. The receptors were sampled from a man in his 70s in good health.

This clonotype was observed a few times. The chain links TRBV4-1 to TRBJ2-1; 10 nucleotides agree with TRBD2. With 0 bases clipped from V and 0 bases from J, the junction kept 2 bases outside the gene matches. Per germline, CDR1 MGHRA and CDR2 YSYEKL. This CDR3 region has 17 residues. CDR3 sequence (DNA): TGCGCCAGCAGCCAAGAACTAGCGGGGTACTCCTACAATGAGCAGTTCTTC. It is translated as CASSQELAGYSYNEQFF.

V gene TRBV3-1 combines with J gene TRBJ2-5; no reliable D call. Germline CDR1 is LGHDT and CDR2 is YNNKEL (reference sequence). The CDR3 is made up of 14 amino acids. The ends were cut back, 0 bases at V and 5 bases at J, with 10 bases in the middle. The DNA for the CDR3 is TGTGCCAGCAGCCAAGAAATAGTCCCGGAGACCCAGTACTTC. Its translation is CASSQEIVPETQYF.

This sequence joins TRBV6-2 or TRBV6-3 and TRBJ1-1; no reliable D call. The ends were cut back, 5 bases at V and 1 base at J, with 8 bases in the middle. This CDR3 spans 13 amino acids. The germline gives CDR1 MNHEY, CDR2 SVGEGT. The CDR3 nucleotides read TGTGCCAGCAGTCGGGAAAGGAACACTGAAGCTTTCTTT. This codes for CASSRERNTEAFF.

This clonotype was recorded at least ten times. This chain uses TRBV28 with TRBJ2-5; D might be TRBD1 or TRBD2, each matching 5 bases. This CDR3 region has 14 residues. The ends were cut back, 5 bases at V and 1 base at J, with 11 bases in the middle. Germline lookup yields CDR1 MDHEN and CDR2 SYDVKM. The CDR3 here is CASSRGRIQETQYF. DNA of the CDR3: TGTGCCAGCAGTAGGGGACGGATCCAAGAGACCCAGTACTTC.

This clonotype has only a few counts. The chain links TRBV5-1 to TRBJ2-7; D perhaps matches TRBD1 (5 bases). The CDR3 runs 12 residues. V gave up 1 base and J gave up 6 bases, with 8 bases separating them. Germline V gives CDR1 SGHRS, CDR2 YFSETQ. CDR3 residues: CASSLRGAEQYF. CDR3 DNA sequence: TGCGCCAGCAGCTTGCGTGGGGCCGAGCAGTACTTC.

This clonotype has ten or more counts. V gene TRBV5-1 combines with J gene TRBJ2-1, with 9 bases fitting TRBD2. CDR3 length: 19 amino acids. The germline V gene encodes CDR1 SGHRS and CDR2 YFSETQ. J gave up 1 base and V 0 bases, and 11 bases lay outside the gene matches. CDR3 DNA sequence: TGCGCCAGCAGCTTGGCCGGGGTTGGCGGGAGGGGGTCCTACAATGAGCAGTTCTTC. Translating it yields CASSLAGVGGRGSYNEQFF.

This clonotype has only a few counts. V gene TRBV4-1 combines with J gene TRBJ2-7; D gene unclear. The germline V and J ends were trimmed by 0 bases and 1 base, with 10 bases remaining between them. The CDR3 runs 15 residues. CDR1 and CDR2 (germline): MGHRA, YSYEKL. CDR3 sequence reads: CASSQDSGNSYEQYF. The CDR3 DNA follows: TGCGCCAGCAGCCAAGATTCGGGTAATTCCTACGAGCAGTACTTC.

This clonotype was seen only a few times. V usage is TRBV15 and J usage is TRBJ1-1; D is undetermined. The germline V and J ends were trimmed by 1 base and 4 bases, with 10 bases remaining between them. The germline CDR1 and CDR2 sequences are LNHNV and YYDKDF (reference sequence). The CDR3 covers 14 residues. The CDR3 reads CATSRGWGLTEAFF. The CDR3 DNA follows: TGTGCCACCAGCAGAGGTTGGGGTCTCACTGAAGCTTTCTTT.

The sample holds many counts of this clonotype. CDR3 sequence: CAAGAGFRETQYF. DNA for the CDR3: TGTGCCGCCGGAGCGGGTTTCAGAGAGACCCAGTACTTC. The chain is built from TRBV10-3 and TRBJ2-5; a possible D gene is TRBD2 (6 bases). The CDR3 spans 13 residues. CDR1 ENHRY and CDR2 SYGVKD come from the germline V gene. The germline V and J ends were trimmed by 11 bases and 4 bases, with 17 bases remaining between them.

V is TRBV5-5 and J is TRBJ1-4; 7 bases match TRBD1. Per germline, CDR1 SGHKS and CDR2 YYEKEE (reference sequence). This CDR3 spans 15 amino acids. V trimming: 0 bases; J trimming: 7 bases; junction bases outside the gene matches: 6. The CDR3 DNA follows: TGTGCCAGCAGCTTGGGGACAGGCGAGAGTGAAAAACTGTTTTTT. It is translated as CASSLGTGESEKLFF.

The rearrangement uses TRBV20-1 and TRBJ1-2, with D tentatively TRBD1 (5 bases). Germline loops: CDR1 DFQATT, CDR2 SNEGSKA (reference sequence). The V end was cut by 2 bases, the J end by 14 bases, with 30 bases between. This CDR3 is built from 16 residues. In DNA form, the CDR3 reads TGCAGTGCTAGATCTGTTGGGGGGTCAAGGGGCACTACGGGAACCTTC. It yields the protein CSARSVGGSRGTTGTF.

This chain links TRBV7-2 with TRBJ2-1; the D gene is possibly TRBD1 (5 bases). Germline CDR1 and CDR2: SGHTA and FQGNSA. V shed 9 bases and J shed 5 bases, with 17 bases lying between them. The CDR3 consists of 14 residues. The CDR3 is CASRGSPNDNEQFF. As DNA, the CDR3 is TGTGCCAGTAGGGGCTCTCCTAACGACAATGAGCAGTTCTTC.